The entry below gives a single TCR beta chain sequence along with its context. This CDR3 comprises 14 residues. Trimming pared 7 bases from V and 2 bases from J, leaving 12 bases between. Germline lookup yields CDR1 SNHLY and CDR2 FYNNEI. Noted treatment: randomized to nivolumab then ipilimumab (arm A) or the reverse (arm B). No patient had prior DNA-damaging chemotherapy. Sorted cells were live CD3+CD8+, lacking CD19 and CD56, from PBMCs. These data come from a study of sequential checkpoint blockade in melanoma. On the study more broadly: Patients were randomized 1:1 to nivolumab-then-ipilimumab or ipilimumab-then-nivolumab first-line. Each arm's sequence ended with maintenance nivolumab.

Sequenced by immunoSEQ multiplex PCR; TCRdb stores in-frame clones only, minus some. The sample contains 13,000 or so clones, about 73% of which appear only once. The sequence came from a human donor with melanoma. The rearrangement joins TRBV2 to TRBJ1-5; D is possibly TRBD1 (6 bases). The specimen comprised CD8+ T cells sorted from blood (inferred from file names), sampled from a patient given nivolumab and ipilimumab in sequence. The CDR3 DNA sequence: TGTGCCAGCACTACAGGGTGGGGCAATCAGCCCCAGCATTTT. Translating gives CASTTGWGNQPQHF.